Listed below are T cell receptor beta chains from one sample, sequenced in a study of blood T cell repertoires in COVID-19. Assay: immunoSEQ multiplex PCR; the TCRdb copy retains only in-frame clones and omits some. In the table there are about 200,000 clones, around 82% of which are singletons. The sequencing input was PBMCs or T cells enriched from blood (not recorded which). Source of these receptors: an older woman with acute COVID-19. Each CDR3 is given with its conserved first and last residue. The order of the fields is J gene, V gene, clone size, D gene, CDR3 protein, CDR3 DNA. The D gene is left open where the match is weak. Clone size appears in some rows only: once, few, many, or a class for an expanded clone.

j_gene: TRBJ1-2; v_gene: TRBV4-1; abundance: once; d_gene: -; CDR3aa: CASSQAVLQNYGYTF; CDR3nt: TGCGCCAGCAGCCAAGCGGTCTTACAGAACTATGGCTACACCTTC
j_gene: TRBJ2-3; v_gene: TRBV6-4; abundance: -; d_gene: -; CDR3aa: CASSDVESDTQYF; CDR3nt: TGTGCCAGCAGTGATGTGGAGTCAGATACGCAGTATTTT
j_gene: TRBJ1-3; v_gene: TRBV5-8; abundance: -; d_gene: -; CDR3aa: CASSLKGGSGFGNTIYF; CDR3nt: TGTGCCAGCAGCTTGAAAGGGGGAAGTGGGTTCGGAAACACCATATATTTT
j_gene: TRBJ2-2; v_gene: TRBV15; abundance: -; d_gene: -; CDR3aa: CATQWAPGELFF; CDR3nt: TGTGCCACCCAATGGGCCCCCGGGGAGCTGTTTTTT
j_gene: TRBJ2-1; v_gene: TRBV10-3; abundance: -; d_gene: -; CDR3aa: CAIGTKGPYNEQFF; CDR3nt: TGTGCCATTGGTACGAAGGGGCCCTACAATGAGCAGTTCTTC
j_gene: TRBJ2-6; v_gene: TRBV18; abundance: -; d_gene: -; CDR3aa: CASSPGGANVLTF; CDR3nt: TGTGCCAGCTCACCCGGTGGGGCCAACGTCCTGACTTTC
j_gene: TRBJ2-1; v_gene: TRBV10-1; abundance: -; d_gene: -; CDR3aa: CASTSGSSGSNEQFF; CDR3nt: TGCGCCAGCACCTCCGGGAGCTCCGGAAGCAATGAGCAGTTCTTC
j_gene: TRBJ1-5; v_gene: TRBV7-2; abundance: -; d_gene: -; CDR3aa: CASSKYPTGRGSNQPQHF; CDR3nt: TGTGCCAGCAGCAAATATCCCACCGGTAGGGGTAGCAATCAGCCCCAGCATTTT
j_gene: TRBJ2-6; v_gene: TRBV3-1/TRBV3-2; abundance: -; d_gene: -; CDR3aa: CASSQFQGAGANVLTF; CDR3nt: TGTGCCAGCAGCCAATTTCAGGGCGCTGGGGCCAACGTCCTGACTTTC
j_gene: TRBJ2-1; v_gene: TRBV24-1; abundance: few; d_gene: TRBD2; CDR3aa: CATSDRLAIGDEQFF; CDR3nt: TGTGCCACCAGTGATAGACTAGCAATCGGCGATGAGCAGTTCTTC
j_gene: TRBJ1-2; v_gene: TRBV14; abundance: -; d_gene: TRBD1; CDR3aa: CASSAGQGVVGYTF; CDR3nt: TGTGCCAGCAGTGCTGGCCAGGGGGTCGTCGGCTACACCTTC
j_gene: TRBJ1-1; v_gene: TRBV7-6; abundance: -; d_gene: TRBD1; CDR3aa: CASSLDQGGEAFF; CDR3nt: TGTGCCAGCAGCTTAGATCAGGGGGGTGAAGCTTTCTTT
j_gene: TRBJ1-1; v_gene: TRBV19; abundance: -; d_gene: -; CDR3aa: CASSIDQGRMNTEAFF; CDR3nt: TGTGCCAGTAGTATAGATCAGGGCCGCATGAACACTGAAGCTTTCTTT
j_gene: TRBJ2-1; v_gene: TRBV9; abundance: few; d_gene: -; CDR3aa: CASSVWDSNNEQFF; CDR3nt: TGTGCCAGCAGCGTATGGGACTCCAACAATGAGCAGTTCTTC
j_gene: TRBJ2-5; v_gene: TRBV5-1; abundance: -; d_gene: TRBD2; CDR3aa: CASSLALAGGETQYF; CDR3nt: TGCGCCAGCAGCTTGGCTCTTGCGGGAGGTGAGACCCAGTACTTC
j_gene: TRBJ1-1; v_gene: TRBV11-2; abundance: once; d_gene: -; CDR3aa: CASSNTQGTEAFF; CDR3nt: TGTGCCAGCAGCAATACCCAGGGTACTGAAGCTTTCTTT
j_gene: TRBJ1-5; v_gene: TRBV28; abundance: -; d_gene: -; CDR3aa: CASSLGRGAGQPQHF; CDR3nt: TGTGCCAGCAGTTTGGGTCGGGGGGCAGGACAGCCCCAGCATTTT
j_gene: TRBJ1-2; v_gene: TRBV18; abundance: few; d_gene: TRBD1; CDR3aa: CASSPPGQGIGGYTF; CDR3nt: TGTGCCAGCTCACCACCGGGACAGGGTATTGGTGGCTACACCTTC
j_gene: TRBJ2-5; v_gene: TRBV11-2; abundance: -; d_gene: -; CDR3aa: CASSLGGPDQETQYF; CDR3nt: TGTGCCAGCAGCTTAGGGGGGCCCGACCAAGAGACCCAGTACTTC
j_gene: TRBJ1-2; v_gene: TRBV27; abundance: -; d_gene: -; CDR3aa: CASTSKGLGYGYTF; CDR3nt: TGTGCCAGCACCTCCAAGGGGTTAGGGTATGGCTACACCTTC
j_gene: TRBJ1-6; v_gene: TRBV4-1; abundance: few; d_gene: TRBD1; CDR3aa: CASSQPTGMSYNSPLHF; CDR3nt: TGCGCCAGCAGCCAACCGACAGGGATGTCCTATAATTCACCCCTCCACTTT
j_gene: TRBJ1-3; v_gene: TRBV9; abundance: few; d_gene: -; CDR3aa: CASSGSPAGGNTIYF; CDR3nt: TGTGCCAGCAGCGGCTCACCTGCGGGAGGAAACACCATATATTTT
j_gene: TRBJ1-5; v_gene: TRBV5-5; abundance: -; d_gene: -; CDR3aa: CASSRTAGSNQPQHF; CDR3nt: TGTGCCAGCAGCCGGACAGCTGGGAGCAATCAGCCCCAGCATTTT
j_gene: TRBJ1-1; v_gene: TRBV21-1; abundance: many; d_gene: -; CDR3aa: CASSREPHKGTEAFF; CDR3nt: TGTGCCAGCAGCAGAGAGCCTCACAAGGGGACTGAAGCTTTCTTT
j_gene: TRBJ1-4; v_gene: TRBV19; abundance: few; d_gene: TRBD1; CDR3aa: CASSIDYPGTGNEKLFF; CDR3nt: TGTGCCAGTAGTATAGACTATCCGGGGACAGGTAATGAAAAACTGTTTTTT
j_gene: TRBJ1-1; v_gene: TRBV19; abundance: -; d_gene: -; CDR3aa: CASSPLRWETAEAFF; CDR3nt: TGTGCCAGTAGCCCCCTTAGGTGGGAGACGGCTGAAGCTTTCTTT
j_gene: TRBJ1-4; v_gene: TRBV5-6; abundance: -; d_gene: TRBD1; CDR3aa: CASSLQGGNEKLFF; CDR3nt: TGTGCCAGCAGCTTACAGGGGGGTAATGAAAAACTGTTTTTT
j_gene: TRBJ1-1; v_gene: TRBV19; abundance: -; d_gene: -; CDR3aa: CASSSGTRQIKGTEAFF; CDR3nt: TGTGCCAGTAGTAGCGGAACGCGACAGATTAAAGGCACTGAAGCTTTCTTT
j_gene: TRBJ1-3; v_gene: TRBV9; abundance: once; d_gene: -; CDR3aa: CASSASGSRGNTIYF; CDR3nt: TGTGCCAGCAGCGCCTCCGGGTCCCGGGGAAACACCATATATTTT
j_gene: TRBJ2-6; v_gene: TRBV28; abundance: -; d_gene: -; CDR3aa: CASTLGGVGANVLTF; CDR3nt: TGTGCCAGCACCCTGGGGGGTGTAGGGGCCAACGTCCTGACTTTC
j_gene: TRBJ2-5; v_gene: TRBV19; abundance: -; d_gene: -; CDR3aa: CASSNSEKETQYF; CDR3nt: TGTGCCAGTAGTAATAGCGAGAAAGAGACCCAGTACTTC
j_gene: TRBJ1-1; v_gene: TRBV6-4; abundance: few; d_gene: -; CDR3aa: CASSKDTNTEAFF; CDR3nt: TGTGCCAGCAGCAAGGACACGAACACTGAAGCTTTCTTT
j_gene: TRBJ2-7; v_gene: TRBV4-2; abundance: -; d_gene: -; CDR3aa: CASSQGAGIGKYEQYF; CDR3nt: TGTGCCAGCAGCCAAGGGGCGGGTATCGGGAAGTACGAGCAGTACTTC
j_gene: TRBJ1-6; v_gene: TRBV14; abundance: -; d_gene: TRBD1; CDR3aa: CASSQSRAGGSPLHF; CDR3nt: TGTGCCAGCAGCCAAAGTCGGGCAGGGGGTTCACCCCTCCACTTT
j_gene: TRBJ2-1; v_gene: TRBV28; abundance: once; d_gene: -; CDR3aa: CASSLPWDSQFF; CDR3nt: TGTGCCAGCAGTTTACCATGGGACTCGCAGTTCTTC
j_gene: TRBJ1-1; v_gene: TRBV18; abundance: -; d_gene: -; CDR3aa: CASSSGATNTEAFF; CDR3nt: TGTGCCAGCTCATCAGGGGCAACGAACACTGAAGCTTTCTTT
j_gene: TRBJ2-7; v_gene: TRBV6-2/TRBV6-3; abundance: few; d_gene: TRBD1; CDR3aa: CASSYPPRTGPEQYF; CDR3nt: TGTGCCAGCAGTTACCCCCCTCGGACAGGCCCCGAGCAGTACTTC
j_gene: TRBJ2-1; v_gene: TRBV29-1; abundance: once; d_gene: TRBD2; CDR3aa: CSVRSSGGSSYNEQFF; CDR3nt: TGCAGCGTTCGCTCTAGCGGGGGTAGCTCCTACAATGAGCAGTTCTTC
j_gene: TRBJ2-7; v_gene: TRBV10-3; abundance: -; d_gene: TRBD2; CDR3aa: CAISDPSGSSYEQYF; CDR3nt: TGTGCCATCAGTGACCCTAGCGGGAGCTCCTACGAGCAGTACTTC
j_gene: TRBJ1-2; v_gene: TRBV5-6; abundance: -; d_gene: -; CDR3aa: CASSLSGYGYTF; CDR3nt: TGTGCCAGCAGCTTGTCCGGCTATGGCTACACCTTC
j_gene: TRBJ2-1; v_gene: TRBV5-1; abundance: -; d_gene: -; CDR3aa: CASSLVRDLSNEQFF; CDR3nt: TGCGCCAGCAGCTTGGTGCGGGATTTAAGCAATGAGCAGTTCTTC
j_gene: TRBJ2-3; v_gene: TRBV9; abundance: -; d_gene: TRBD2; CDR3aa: CASSPRLAGRTDTQYF; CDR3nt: TGTGCCAGCAGCCCCCGACTAGCGGGAAGGACAGATACGCAGTATTTT
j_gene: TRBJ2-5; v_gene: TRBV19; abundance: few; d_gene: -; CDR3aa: CASSIDREGGTQYF; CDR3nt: TGTGCCAGTAGTATAGACAGGGAAGGTGGGACCCAGTACTTC
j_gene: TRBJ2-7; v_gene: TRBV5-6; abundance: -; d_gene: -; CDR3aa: CASIARDKPSYEQYF; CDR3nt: TGTGCCAGCATCGCCCGGGACAAACCCTCCTACGAGCAGTACTTC
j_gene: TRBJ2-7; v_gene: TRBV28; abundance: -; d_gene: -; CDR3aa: CASSFLGGRYEQYF; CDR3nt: TGTGCCAGCAGTTTCTTAGGAGGTCGATACGAGCAGTACTTC
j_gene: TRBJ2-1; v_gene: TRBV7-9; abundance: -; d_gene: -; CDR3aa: CAGLENEQFF; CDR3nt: TGTGCCGGCCTAGAGAATGAGCAGTTCTTC
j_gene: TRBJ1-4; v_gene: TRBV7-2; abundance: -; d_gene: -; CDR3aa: CASSRSRTNEKLFF; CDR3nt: TGTGCCAGCAGCCGGTCGAGAACTAATGAAAAACTGTTTTTT
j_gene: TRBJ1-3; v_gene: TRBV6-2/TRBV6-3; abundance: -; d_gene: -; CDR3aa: CASSSSPGTPAWGTIYF; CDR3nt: TGTGCCAGCAGTTCTTCCCCGGGGACACCGGCCTGGGGCACCATATATTTT
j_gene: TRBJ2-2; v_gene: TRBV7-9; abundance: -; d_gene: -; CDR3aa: CASSFQGTGELFF; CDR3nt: TGTGCCAGCAGCTTTCAGGGGACCGGGGAGCTGTTTTTT
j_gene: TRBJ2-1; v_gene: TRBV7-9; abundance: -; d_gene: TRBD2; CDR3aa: CASSLGLAGVNEQFF; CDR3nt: TGTGCCAGCAGCTTAGGATTAGCGGGAGTCAATGAGCAGTTCTTC
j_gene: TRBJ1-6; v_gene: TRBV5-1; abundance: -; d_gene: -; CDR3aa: CASSQEDRRPLHF; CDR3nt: TGCGCCAGCAGCCAGGAGGACAGACGGCCCCTCCACTTT
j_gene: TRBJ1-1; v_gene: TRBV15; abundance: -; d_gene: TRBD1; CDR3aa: CATTRDSNAEAFF; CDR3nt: TGTGCCACCACCCGGGACAGTAATGCTGAAGCTTTCTTT